This T cell receptor (beta chain) came from a study of identical twins. Points from the study as a whole: Cross-sectional statistical analysis, not tracking of the same donors, underpinned the conclusions. Out-of-frame alpha sequences common to twins exhibited a surplus of low generation probability.

The authors used template switching to add a universal primer site and gave cDNA unique molecular identifiers. Each CDR3 protein is one row after TCRdb ran MiXCR on the 5' RACE reads. The repertoire holds some 240,000 distinct CDR3 sequences, with about 9% as singletons. The CDR3 length is 13 residues. CDR1 and CDR2 (germline): KGHDR, SFDVKD. The germline V and J ends were trimmed by 5 bases and 7 bases, with 11 bases remaining between them. Everyone who gave samples was a healthy Caucasian. This clonotype appeared many times. The antigen is undetermined. These data are also associated with another study on yellow fever vaccine responses in identical twins.

The origin of this receptor is a woman under 30 in good health. This rearrangement joins TRBV24-1 to TRBJ2-1, with D possibly matching TRBD1 (5 bases). The specimen was CD8+ T cells sorted from blood. The CDR3 protein is CATSVRGKNEQFF. The CDR3, as DNA: TGTGCCACCAGTGTAAGGGGTAAGAATGAGCAGTTCTTC.